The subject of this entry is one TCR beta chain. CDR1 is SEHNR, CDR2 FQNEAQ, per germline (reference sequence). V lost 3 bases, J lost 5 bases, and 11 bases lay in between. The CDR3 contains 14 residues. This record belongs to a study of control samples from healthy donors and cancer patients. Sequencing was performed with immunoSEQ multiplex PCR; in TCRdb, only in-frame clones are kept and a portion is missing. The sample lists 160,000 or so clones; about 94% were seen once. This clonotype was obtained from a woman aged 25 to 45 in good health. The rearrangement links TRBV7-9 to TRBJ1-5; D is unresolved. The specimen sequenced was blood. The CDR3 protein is CASSFSGADQPQHF. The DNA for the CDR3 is TGTGCCAGCAGCTTCTCGGGCGCGGATCAGCCCCAGCATTTT.